The rows below give T cell receptor beta chains drawn from one sample of a study of low-dose radiotherapy and immunotherapy resistance in tumors. One entry per CDR3 protein results from TCRdb running MiXCR on the reads. The table lists around 80,000 distinct CDR3 sequences, about 17% of them singletons. The material was PBMCs, obtained after low-dose radiotherapy plus immunotherapy. These receptors came from a male donor with prostate cancer. Each CDR3 is given with its conserved first and last residue. A D gene is named only where the DNA matches it firmly. Clone sizes are given selectively: once, few, many, or a class where the clone is expanded.

v_call	clone_size	j_call	d_call	cdr3_aa	cdr3_nt
TRBV6-6	many	TRBJ2-7	.	CASSPLSGYEQYF	TGTGCCAGCAGTCCTCTGAGTGGTTACGAGCAGTACTTC
TRBV20-1	many	TRBJ2-4	.	CSAGVPGTKNIQYF	TGCAGTGCTGGAGTGCCGGGAACCAAAAACATTCAGTACTTC
TRBV28	many	TRBJ2-5	TRBD2	CASSRGVETQYF	TGTGCCAGCAGTCGGGGGGTAGAGACCCAGTACTTC
TRBV5-1	.	TRBJ1-1	.	CASSLQQGGNTEVFF	TGCGCCAGCAGCTTGCAGCAGGGAGGGAACACTGAAGTTTTCTTC
TRBV19	many	TRBJ1-2	TRBD1	CASSSYGTGVCYGYTF	TGTGCCAGTAGTTCCTATGGGACAGGGGTCTGCTATGGCTACACCTTC
TRBV6-2/TRBV6-3	many	TRBJ1-6	TRBD1	CASQGTGGNSPLHF	TGTGCCAGCCAGGGGACAGGGGGCAATTCACCCCTCCACTTT
TRBV4-2	many	TRBJ2-1	TRBD2	CASSPLAGGGKNEQFF	TGTGCCAGCAGCCCCTTAGCGGGAGGGGGCAAGAATGAGCAGTTCTTC
TRBV19	many	TRBJ2-2	.	CASSIETLYGELFF	TGTGCCAGTAGTATAGAGACCCTCTACGGGGAGCTGTTTTTT
TRBV12-3/TRBV12-4	.	TRBJ2-1	.	CASSNPPSYNEQFF	TGTGCCAGCAGCAACCCTCCCTCCTACAATGAGCAGTTCTTC
TRBV12-3/TRBV12-4	many	TRBJ2-7	.	CASSFADSYEQYF	TGTGCCAGCAGTTTCGCTGACTCCTACGAGCAGTACTTC